This TCR beta chain stems from a study of T cell changes during pregnancy in multiple sclerosis. Germline lookup yields CDR1 SGHRS and CDR2 YFSETQ. V lost 4 bases to trimming and J lost 7 bases, with 23 bases between them. The CDR3 covers 16 residues. Sequenced by immunoSEQ multiplex PCR; TCRdb stores in-frame clones only, minus some. This sample carries about 56,000 clones, more than 75% of them seen once, and the ten largest clones take 5.3%. The sample taken for sequencing was peripheral blood from another person, used as feeder cells. The TCR comes from a human donor whose cells served as feeder cells for cultures in a pregnancy study. This rearrangement joins TRBV5-1 to TRBJ1-2, with no clear D. The CDR3 DNA sequence: TGCGCCAGCAGCAGGTATGAAGGACCTGCCAAGGGTGGCTACACCTTC. It encodes CASSRYEGPAKGGYTF.